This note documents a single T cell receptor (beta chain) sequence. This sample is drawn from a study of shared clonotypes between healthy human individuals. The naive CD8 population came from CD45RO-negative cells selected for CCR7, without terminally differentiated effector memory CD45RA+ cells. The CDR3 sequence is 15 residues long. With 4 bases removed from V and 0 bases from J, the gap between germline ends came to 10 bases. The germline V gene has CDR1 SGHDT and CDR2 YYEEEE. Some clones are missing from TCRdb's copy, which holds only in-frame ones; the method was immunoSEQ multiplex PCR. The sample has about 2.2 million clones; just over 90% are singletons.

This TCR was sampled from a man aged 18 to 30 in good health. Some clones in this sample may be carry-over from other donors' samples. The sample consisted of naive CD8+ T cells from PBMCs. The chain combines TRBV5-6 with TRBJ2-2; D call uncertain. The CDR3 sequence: CASSAPPPNTGELFF. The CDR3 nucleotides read TGTGCCAGCAGCGCGCCCCCCCCGAACACCGGGGAGCTGTTTTTT.